What follows are 2 T cell receptor beta chains derived from one specimen sequenced in a study of T cell repertoires in cytomegalovirus infection. These receptors' antigens are unknown. In TCRdb, the reads were re-called with MiXCR into one record per CDR3 protein. This table holds some 500,000 distinct CDR3 sequences, around 30% found once. The input for sequencing was cultured PBMCs, taken from culture after CMV antigen stimulation. The receptor source for this set is a human donor in good health (CMV status not recorded). Some clones in this sample may be carry-over from other donors' samples.

V gene TRBV6-2 or TRBV6-3 combines with J gene TRBJ2-7; D unresolved. Trimming shortened V by 6 bases and J by 4 bases, and 16 bases separated the two germline ends. The CDR3 extends over 14 amino acids. Germline CDR1 is MNHEY and CDR2 is SVGEGT. Here the CDR3 reads CASSPPSLSYEQYF. The CDR3 DNA reads as TGTGCCAGCAGCCCCCCGTCGTTATCTTACGAGCAGTACTTC.

The chain employs TRBV7-6 and TRBJ2-7; 7 bases are a match to TRBD2. J lost 0 bases, V lost 5 bases, and 4 bases had no gene match. This CDR3 contains 14 residues. Germline values: CDR1 SGHVS, CDR2 FNYEAQ. For the CDR3, the DNA is TGTGCCAGCAGCCCGATAGCGGGCTCCTACGAGCAGTACTTC. Its protein product is CASSPIAGSYEQYF.